The entry below gives a single T cell receptor (beta chain) sequence along with its context. This may arise from a read error, as a much more abundant clone is one base away. The data were obtained in a study of Graves' ophthalmopathy and Graves' hyperthyroidism. Amplification targeted the TCR beta CDR3 regions, with RNA transcripts as the source material. The library came from an HTBI-primed first-round RT-PCR and a second-round multiplex PCR. Via MiXCR, TCRdb re-called the multiplex PCR reads, giving one row per CDR3 protein. The sample includes 600,000 to 950,000 distinct CDR3 sequences, approximately 40% of them seen just once. Unmatched junction bases numbered 12, after V lost 7 bases and J lost 0 bases. The germline V gene encodes CDR1 SEHNR and CDR2 FQNEAQ (reference sequence). There are 18 residues in the CDR3.

The source of this sequence is an adult man with Graves' ophthalmopathy. Sequences were obtained from peripheral blood. The genes are TRBV7-9 and TRBJ2-6; 7 bases line up with TRBD1. The CDR3 region is CASNFRGQTSSGANVLTF. The DNA for the CDR3 is TGTGCCAGCAACTTTAGGGGACAGACGAGCTCTGGGGCCAACGTCCTGACTTTC. The full variable domain, with the rest looked up from reference TRBV7-9 and TRBJ2-6, is DTGVSQNPRHKITKRGQNVTFRCDPISEHNRLYWYRQTLGQGPEFLTYFQNEAQLEKSRLLSDRFSAERPKGSFSTLEIQRTEQGDSAMYLCASNFRGQTSSGANVLTFGAGSRLTVL.